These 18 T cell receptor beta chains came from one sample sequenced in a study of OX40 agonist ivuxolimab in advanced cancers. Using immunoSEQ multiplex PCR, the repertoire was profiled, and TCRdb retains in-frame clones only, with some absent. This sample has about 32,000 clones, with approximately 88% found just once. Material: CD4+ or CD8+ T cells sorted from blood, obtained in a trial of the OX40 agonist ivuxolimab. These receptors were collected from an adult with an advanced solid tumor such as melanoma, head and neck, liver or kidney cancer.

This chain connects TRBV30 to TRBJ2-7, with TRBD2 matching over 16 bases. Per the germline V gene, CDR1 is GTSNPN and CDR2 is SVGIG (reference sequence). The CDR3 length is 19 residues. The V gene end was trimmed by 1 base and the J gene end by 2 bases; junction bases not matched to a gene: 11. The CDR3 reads CAWSALGTSGGEHPYEQYF. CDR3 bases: TGTGCCTGGAGTGCCCTTGGGACTAGCGGGGGGGAACACCCCTACGAGCAGTACTTC.

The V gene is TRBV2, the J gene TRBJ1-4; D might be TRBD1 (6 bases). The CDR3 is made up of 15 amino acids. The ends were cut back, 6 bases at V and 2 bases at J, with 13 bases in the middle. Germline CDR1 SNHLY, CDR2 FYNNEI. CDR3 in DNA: TGTGCCAGCAGCCAAGGGACACATACTAATGAAAAACTGTTTTTT. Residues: CASSQGTHTNEKLFF.

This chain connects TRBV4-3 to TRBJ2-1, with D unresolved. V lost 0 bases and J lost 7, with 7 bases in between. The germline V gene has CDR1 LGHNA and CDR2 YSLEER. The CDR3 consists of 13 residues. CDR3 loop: CASSQDNGNEQFF. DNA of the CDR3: TGCGCCAGCAGCCAAGATAACGGGAATGAGCAGTTCTTC.

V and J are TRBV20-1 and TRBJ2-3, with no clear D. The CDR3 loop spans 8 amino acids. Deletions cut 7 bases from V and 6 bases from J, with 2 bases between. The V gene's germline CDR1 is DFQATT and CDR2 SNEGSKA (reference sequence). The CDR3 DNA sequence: TGCAGTGGGGATACGCAGTATTTT. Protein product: CSGDTQYF.

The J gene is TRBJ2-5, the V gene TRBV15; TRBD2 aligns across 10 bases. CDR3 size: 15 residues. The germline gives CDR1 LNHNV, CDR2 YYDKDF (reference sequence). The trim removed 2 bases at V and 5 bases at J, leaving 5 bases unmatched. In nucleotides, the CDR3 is TGTGCCACCAGCAGAAGCGGGGGGGCCTTGGAGACCCAGTACTTC. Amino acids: CATSRSGGALETQYF.

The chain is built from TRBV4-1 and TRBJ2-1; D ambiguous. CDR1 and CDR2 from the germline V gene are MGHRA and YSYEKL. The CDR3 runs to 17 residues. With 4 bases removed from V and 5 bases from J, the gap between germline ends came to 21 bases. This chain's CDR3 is CASSPSYQEVWDNEQFF. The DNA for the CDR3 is TGCGCCAGCAGCCCATCATATCAGGAAGTCTGGGACAATGAGCAGTTCTTC.

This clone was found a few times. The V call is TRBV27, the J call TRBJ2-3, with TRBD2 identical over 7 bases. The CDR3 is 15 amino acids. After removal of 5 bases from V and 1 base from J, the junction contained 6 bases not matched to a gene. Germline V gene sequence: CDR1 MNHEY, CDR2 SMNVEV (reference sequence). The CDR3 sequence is CASSPTSWGTDTQYF. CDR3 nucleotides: TGTGCCAGCAGTCCGACTAGCTGGGGCACAGATACGCAGTATTTT.

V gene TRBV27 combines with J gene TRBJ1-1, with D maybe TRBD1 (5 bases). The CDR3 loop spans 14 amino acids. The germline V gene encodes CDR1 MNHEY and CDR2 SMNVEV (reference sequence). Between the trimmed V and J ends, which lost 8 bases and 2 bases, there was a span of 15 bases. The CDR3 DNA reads TGTGCCAGCCGGGGCGTCGGGGGAAACACTGAAGCTTTCTTT. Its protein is CASRGVGGNTEAFF.

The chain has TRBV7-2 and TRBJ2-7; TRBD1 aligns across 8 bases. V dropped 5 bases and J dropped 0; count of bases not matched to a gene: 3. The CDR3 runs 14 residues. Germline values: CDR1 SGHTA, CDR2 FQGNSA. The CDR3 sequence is CASSQTGGSYEQYF. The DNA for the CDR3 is TGTGCCAGCAGCCAAACAGGGGGCTCCTACGAGCAGTACTTC.

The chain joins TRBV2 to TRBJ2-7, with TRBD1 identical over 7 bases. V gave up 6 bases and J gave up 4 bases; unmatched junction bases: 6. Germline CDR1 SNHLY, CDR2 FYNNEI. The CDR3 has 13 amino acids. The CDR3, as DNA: TGTGCCAGCAGGCCCGGGACAGTATACGAGCAGTACTTC. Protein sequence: CASRPGTVYEQYF.

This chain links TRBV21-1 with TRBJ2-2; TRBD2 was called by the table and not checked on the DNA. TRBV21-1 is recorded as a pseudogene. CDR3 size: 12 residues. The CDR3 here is CASSIFTGELFF. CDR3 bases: TGTGCCAGCAGCATATTCACCGGGGAGCTGTTTTTT.

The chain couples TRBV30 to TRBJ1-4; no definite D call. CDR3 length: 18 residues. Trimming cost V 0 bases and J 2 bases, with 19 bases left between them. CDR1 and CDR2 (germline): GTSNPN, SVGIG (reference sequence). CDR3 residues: CAWSVRMDPVSTNEKLFF. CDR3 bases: TGTGCCTGGAGTGTTCGAATGGACCCGGTCTCGACTAATGAAAAACTGTTTTTT.

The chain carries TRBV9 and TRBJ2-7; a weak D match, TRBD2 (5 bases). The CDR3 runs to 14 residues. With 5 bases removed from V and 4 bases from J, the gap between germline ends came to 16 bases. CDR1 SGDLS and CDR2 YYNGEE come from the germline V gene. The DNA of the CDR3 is TGTGCCAGCAGAGCCAAGGCGGAGGATTACGAGCAGTACTTC. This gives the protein CASRAKAEDYEQYF.

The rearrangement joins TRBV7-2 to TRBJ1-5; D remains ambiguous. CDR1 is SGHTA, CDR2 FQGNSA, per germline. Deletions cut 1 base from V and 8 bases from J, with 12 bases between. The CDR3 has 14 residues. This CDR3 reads CASSLVGEFEPQHF. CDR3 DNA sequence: TGTGCCAGCAGCTTAGTTGGGGAATTTGAGCCCCAGCATTTT. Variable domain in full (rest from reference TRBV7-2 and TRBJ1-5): GAGVSQSPSNKVTEKGKDVELRCDPISGHTALYWYRQSLGQGLEFLIYFQGNSAPDKSGLPSDRFSAERTGGSVSTLTIQRTQQEDSAVYLCASSLVGEFEPQHFGDGTRLSIL.

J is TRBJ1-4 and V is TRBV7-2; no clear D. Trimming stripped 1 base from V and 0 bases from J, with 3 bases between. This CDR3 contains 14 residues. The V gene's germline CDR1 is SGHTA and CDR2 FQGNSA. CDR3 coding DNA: TGTGCCAGCAGCTTAGACGCAACTAATGAAAAACTGTTTTTT. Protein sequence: CASSLDATNEKLFF.

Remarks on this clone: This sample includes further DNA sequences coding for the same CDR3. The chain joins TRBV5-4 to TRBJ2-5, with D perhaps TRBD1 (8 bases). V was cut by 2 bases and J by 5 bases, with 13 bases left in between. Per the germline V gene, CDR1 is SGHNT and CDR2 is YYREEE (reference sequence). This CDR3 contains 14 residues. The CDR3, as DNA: TGTGCCAGCAGCTTTGGACAGGGAGGGGAGACCCAGTACTTC. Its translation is CASSFGQGGETQYF. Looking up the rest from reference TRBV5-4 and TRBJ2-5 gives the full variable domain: ETGVTQSPTHLIKTRGQQVTLRCSSQSGHNTVSWYQQALGQGPQFIFQYYREEENGRGNFPPRFSGLQFPNYSSELNVNALELDDSALYLCASSFGQGGETQYFGPGTRLLVL.

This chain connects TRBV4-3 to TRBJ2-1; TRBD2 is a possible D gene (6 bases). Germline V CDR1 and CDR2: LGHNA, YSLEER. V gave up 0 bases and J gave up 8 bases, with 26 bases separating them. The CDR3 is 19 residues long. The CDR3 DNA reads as TGCGCCAGCAGCCAAGAAGGCGGGAAGGGCGGGGCTCTCAGAGATGAGCAGTTCTTC. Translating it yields CASSQEGGKGGALRDEQFF.

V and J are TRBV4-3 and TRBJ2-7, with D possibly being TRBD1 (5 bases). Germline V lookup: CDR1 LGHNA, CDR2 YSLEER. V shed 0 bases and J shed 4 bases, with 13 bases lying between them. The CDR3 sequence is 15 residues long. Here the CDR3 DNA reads TGCGCCAGCAGCCAAGATTTGGCAAGGGGATACGAGCAGTACTTC. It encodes CASSQDLARGYEQYF.